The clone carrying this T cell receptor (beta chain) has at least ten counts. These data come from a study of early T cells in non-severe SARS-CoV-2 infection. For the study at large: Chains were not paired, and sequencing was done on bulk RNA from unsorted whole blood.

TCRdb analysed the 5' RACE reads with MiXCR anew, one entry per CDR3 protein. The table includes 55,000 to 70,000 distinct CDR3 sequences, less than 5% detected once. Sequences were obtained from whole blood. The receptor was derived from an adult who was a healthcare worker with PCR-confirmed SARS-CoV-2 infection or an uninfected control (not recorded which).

The CDR3 DNA is TGTGCCTGGAGTGTAGGGACCTCTGGAAACACCATATATTTT. This sequence encodes CAWSVGTSGNTIYF. The chain combines TRBV30 with TRBJ1-3, with D maybe TRBD1 (5 bases). Germline V gene lookup returns CDR1 GTSNPN and CDR2 SVGIG (reference sequence). V was pared by 0 bases and J by 0 bases, with 6 bases between. The CDR3 spans 14 residues. The whole variable domain, filled in from reference TRBV30 and TRBJ1-3, reads SQTIHQWPATLVQPVGSPLSLECTVEGTSNPNLYWYRQAAGRGLQLLFYSVGIGQISSEVPQNLSASRPQDRQFILSSKKLLLSDSGFYLCAWSVGTSGNTIYFGEGSWLTVV.